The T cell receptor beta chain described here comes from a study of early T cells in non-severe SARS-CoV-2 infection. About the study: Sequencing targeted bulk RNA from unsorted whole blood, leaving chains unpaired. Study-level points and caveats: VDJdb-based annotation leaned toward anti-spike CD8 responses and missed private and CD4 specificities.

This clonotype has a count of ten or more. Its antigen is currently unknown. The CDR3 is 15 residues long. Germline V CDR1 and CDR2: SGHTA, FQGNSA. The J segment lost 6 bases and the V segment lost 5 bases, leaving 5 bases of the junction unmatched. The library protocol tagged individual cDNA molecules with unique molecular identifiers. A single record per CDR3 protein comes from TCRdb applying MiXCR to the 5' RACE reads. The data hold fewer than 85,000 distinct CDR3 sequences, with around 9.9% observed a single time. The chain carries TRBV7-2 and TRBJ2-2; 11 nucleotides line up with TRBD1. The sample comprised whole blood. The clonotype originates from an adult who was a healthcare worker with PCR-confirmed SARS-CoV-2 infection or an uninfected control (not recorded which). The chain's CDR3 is CASSPRDRGAGELFF. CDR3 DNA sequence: TGTGCCAGCAGCCCCCGGGACAGGGGGGCCGGGGAGCTGTTTTTT.